The 5 T cell receptor beta chains in this list originate from one sample, sequenced in a study of cytomegalovirus exposure and HLA in healthy donors. Both 60 Vbeta primers and 13 Jbeta primers went into the PCR. The table came from immunoSEQ multiplex PCR; TCRdb's copy has only in-frame clones and leaves some out. Among around 150,000 clones listed, 65% to 90% were seen once. Sequenced material: PBMCs. These receptors all come from a man aged 50-60 years in good health and CMV-seropositive.

The table lists this clone with a few counts. This rearrangement joins TRBV4-1 to TRBJ1-2; no firm D call. Germline values: CDR1 MGHRA, CDR2 YSYEKL. The CDR3 is 14 amino acids. The V end lost 0 bases, the J end lost 6 bases, and 11 bases lay between the germline ends. The CDR3: CASSQEIVRNGYTF. CDR3 in DNA: TGCGCCAGCAGCCAAGAAATCGTCAGGAATGGCTACACCTTC.

The chain links TRBV27 to TRBJ1-4, with a possible D match to TRBD1 (6 bases). The CDR3 length is 14 residues. V dropped 7 bases and J dropped 3 bases, with 12 bases sitting between them. Germline V gene data show CDR1 as MNHEY and CDR2 as SMNVEV (reference sequence). CDR3 in DNA: TGTGCCAGCAAAATAGCAGGGGCTAATGAAAAACTGTTTTTT. Amino acids: CASKIAGANEKLFF.

This clone was recorded only once. The rearrangement links TRBV30 to TRBJ1-3; 7 nucleotides line up with TRBD1. Germline assignment: CDR1 GTSNPN and CDR2 SVGIG (reference sequence). Trimming cost V 4 bases and J 3 bases; bases outside gene matches: 9. CDR3 size: 15 residues. CDR3 amino acids: CAWTDRAFFGNTIYF. Written as DNA, the CDR3 is TGTGCCTGGACCGACAGGGCATTCTTTGGAAACACCATATATTTT.

V gene TRBV7-8 combines with J gene TRBJ1-1; D might be TRBD1 (6 bases). With 1 base removed from V and 6 bases from J, the gap between germline ends came to 6 bases. The V gene's germline CDR1 is SGHVS and CDR2 FQNEAQ. The CDR3 consists of 12 residues. The chain's CDR3 is CASSLGGPEAFF. The CDR3 bases are TGTGCCAGCAGCTTAGGGGGGCCTGAAGCTTTCTTT.

This clone appeared a single time. The chain recombines TRBV19 with TRBJ1-1; 7 positions agree with TRBD1. The CDR3 contains 15 residues. V lost 4 bases to trimming and J lost 5 bases; unmatched junction nucleotides: 10. Per germline, CDR1 LNHDA and CDR2 SQIVND (reference sequence). The CDR3 here is CASSTLPSGGTEAFF. The CDR3, as DNA: TGTGCCAGTAGTACACTACCTTCAGGGGGTACTGAAGCTTTCTTT.